This T cell receptor (beta chain) was recovered during a study of early T cells in non-severe SARS-CoV-2 infection. Whole-study context: The authors sequenced bulk RNA from unsorted whole blood, leaving chains unpaired.

Regarding the study as a whole: The matching step, a VDJdb search, favored anti-spike CD8 responses and missed private and CD4 specificities.

Individually, cDNA molecules had unique molecular identifiers attached to them. TCRdb reprocessed the 5' RACE reads with MiXCR, giving one entry per CDR3 protein. The profile shows fewer than 55,000 distinct CDR3 sequences, about 4% of them singletons. This clonotype has at least ten counts. No antigen is known for it. Trimming pared 7 bases from V and 5 bases from J, leaving 16 bases between. The CDR3 is 14 amino acids. Germline CDR1 is SEHNR and CDR2 is FQNEAQ (reference sequence). The TCR sequence derives from an adult who was a healthcare worker with PCR-confirmed SARS-CoV-2 infection or an uninfected control (not recorded which). Sequenced input: whole blood. The chain joins TRBV7-9 to TRBJ2-3; possible D gene TRBD2, 6 bases. CDR3 residues: CASKSDTGGDTQYF. In nucleotides, the CDR3 is TGTGCCAGCAAGTCTGACACCGGGGGAGATACGCAGTATTTT.